The rows below give T cell receptor beta chains drawn from one sample of a study of cytomegalovirus exposure and HLA in healthy donors. The method was immunoSEQ multiplex PCR; TCRdb's version includes in-frame clones alone and lacks a portion of them. The repertoire holds about 130,000 clones, with 80% as singletons. Sequencing input: PBMCs. The receptor source for this set is a woman in her 40s in good health and CMV-seronegative. The CDR3 runs from the conserved cysteine through the conserved F or W. A D gene is named only where the DNA matches it firmly. Rows may omit the clone size; those that give it use once, few, many or a size class.

v_gene	j_gene	d_gene	abundance	CDR3nt	CDR3aa
TRBV15	TRBJ1-4	-	-	TGTGCCACCAGCAGAGCCGCAACTAATGAAAAACTGTTTTTT	CATSRAATNEKLFF
TRBV6-7	TRBJ1-1	-	-	TGTGCCAGCAGCCTGGTGGGAGGCATGAACACTGAAGCTTTCTTT	CASSLVGGMNTEAFF
TRBV7-2	TRBJ2-2	TRBD1	-	TGTGCCAGCAGCGCATGGACAGGGGAAGCCGGGGAGCTGTTTTTT	CASSAWTGEAGELFF
TRBV6-5	TRBJ2-1	TRBD2	once	TGTGCCAGCAGTTATGCGGGGGGGCTCAATGAGCAGTTCTTC	CASSYAGGLNEQFF
TRBV28	TRBJ2-5	TRBD2	-	TGTGCCAGCTCCACCCAAGCGGGAGGGGAGACCCAGTACTTC	CASSTQAGGETQYF
TRBV27	TRBJ1-2	-	-	TGTGCCAGCAGGAGCCCCGCGGCTAACTATGGCTACACCTTC	CASRSPAANYGYTF
TRBV28	TRBJ2-2	TRBD2	-	TGTGCCAGCAGCCCCCTGGGGAGGGGCGCTTTCGCCGGGGAGCTGTTTTTT	CASSPLGRGAFAGELFF
TRBV5-4	TRBJ2-2	TRBD1	-	TGTGCCAGCAGCTTTGAGACAGGGGGGACCGGGGAGCTGTTTTTT	CASSFETGGTGELFF
TRBV9	TRBJ2-7	-	-	TGTGCCAGCAGCGTAGCTCCGGAGGGGATCTACGAGCAGTACTTC	CASSVAPEGIYEQYF
TRBV7-9	TRBJ2-7	-	-	TGTGCCAGCAGCTGGCCCCGGGGGACCTACGAGCAGTACTTC	CASSWPRGTYEQYF
TRBV27	TRBJ1-1	TRBD1	few	TGTGCCAGCAGTTGGGACAGGGGCACTGAAGCTTTCTTT	CASSWDRGTEAFF
TRBV18	TRBJ2-5	-	-	TGTGCCAGCTCACCACGAGAGGAGACCCAGTACTTC	CASSPREETQYF
TRBV25-1	TRBJ1-2	-	-	TGTGCCAGCAGTGATGAGGGGAGGTACGGCTACACCTTC	CASSDEGRYGYTF
TRBV4-1	TRBJ1-6	-	-	TGCGCCAGCAAACCGGACAGTTTCGTTTGGCCCCTCCACTTT	CASKPDSFVWPLHF
TRBV9	TRBJ1-3	-	-	TGTGCCAGCAGCGTAGATCCGGGGAACTCTGGAAACACCATATATTTT	CASSVDPGNSGNTIYF
TRBV5-4	TRBJ1-2	-	-	TGTGCCAGCAGCTTGGACAGGGAGGGTTATGGCTACACCTTC	CASSLDREGYGYTF
TRBV4-3	TRBJ1-3	-	few	TGCGCCAGCAGCCAAGATCCAGGGGCTGGAAACACCATATATTTT	CASSQDPGAGNTIYF
TRBV13	TRBJ2-7	-	once	TGTGCCAGCAGCGCGGAGACAGGCTACGAGCAGTACTTC	CASSAETGYEQYF
TRBV5-8	TRBJ2-2	TRBD2	few	TGCGCCAGCAGCCAAGAACTAGCGGGAGAAACCGGGGAGCTGTTTTTT	CASSQELAGETGELFF
TRBV7-9	TRBJ1-1	-	-	TGTGCCAGCAGCTTTGACGGGGACACTGAAGCTTTCTTT	CASSFDGDTEAFF
TRBV6-1	TRBJ2-2	-	-	TGTGCCAGCAGTGAAGTCGGCACCGGGGAGCTGTTTTTT	CASSEVGTGELFF
TRBV6-6	TRBJ1-5	TRBD1	once	TGTGCCAGCAGTTCCCCTCGACAGGGGGCGAATCAGCCCCAGCATTTT	CASSSPRQGANQPQHF
TRBV5-1	TRBJ2-7	-	-	TGCGCCAGCAGCCCTACCGGGGACTCCTACGAGCAGTACTTC	CASSPTGDSYEQYF
TRBV18	TRBJ2-7	TRBD2	-	TGTGCCAGCTCACCGGTTGCTAGCGGAACCTCCTACGAGCAGTACTTC	CASSPVASGTSYEQYF
TRBV19	TRBJ1-1	-	-	TGTGCCAGTGAACGGGGGGAATCCGCTGAAGCTTTCTTT	CASERGESAEAFF
TRBV7-9	TRBJ2-3	TRBD2	-	TGTGCCAGCAGCCCAACGGCGGGAGGGCCCGGTACGCAGTATTTT	CASSPTAGGPGTQYF
TRBV6-1	TRBJ2-6	TRBD2	-	TGTGCCAGCAGTGACGTACTAGCGGGGGGGTCCCCTGGGGCCAACGTCCTGACTTTC	CASSDVLAGGSPGANVLTF
TRBV19	TRBJ1-5	-	-	TGTGCCAGTAGTTCGACCTCCAGGGGCAATCAGCCCCAGCATTTT	CASSSTSRGNQPQHF
TRBV9	TRBJ2-2	-	-	TGTGCCAGCAGGTCGGGGGACACCGGGGAGCTGTTTTTT	CASRSGDTGELFF
TRBV5-1	TRBJ2-6	TRBD1	-	TGCGCCAGCAGTACCGGGACAGGGCCCGGGGCCAACGTCCTGACTTTC	CASSTGTGPGANVLTF
TRBV6-5	TRBJ1-2	-	-	TGTGCCAGCAGCGTAGCGACACACTACTATGGCTACACCTTC	CASSVATHYYGYTF
TRBV12-5	TRBJ2-1	TRBD2	-	TGTGCTAGTGGTCTCAATGCCCAGCGGGGTAGCAATGAGCAGTTCTTC	CASGLNAQRGSNEQFF
TRBV29-1	TRBJ1-2	TRBD1	-	TGCAGCGTCCCGGACAGGGAGGGCGGCTACACCTTC	CSVPDREGGYTF
TRBV7-3	TRBJ2-3	-	-	TGTGCCAGCAGCTTTCCGGAAAGCGGGCGAACAGATACGCAGTATTTT	CASSFPESGRTDTQYF
TRBV9	TRBJ2-7	-	-	TGTGCCAGCGGATCAAAACCAGGGGTTCCCTACGAGCAGTACTTC	CASGSKPGVPYEQYF
TRBV5-8	TRBJ2-3	TRBD2	-	TGTGCCAGCGCCGGCGGGGCGGCGGGGGGATACCACACAGATACGCAGTATTTT	CASAGGAAGGYHTDTQYF
TRBV5-4	TRBJ1-1	-	-	TGTGCCAGCAGCGTTAGAGGGATTGGAGTCACTGAAGCTTTCTTT	CASSVRGIGVTEAFF
TRBV21-1	TRBJ2-3	-	-	TGTGCCAGCACCCGGAGGCTAGCGGGGGGAGATACGCAGTATTTT	CASTRRLAGGDTQYF
TRBV6-4	TRBJ2-3	-	-	TGTGCCAGCAGTGAGAGTGGCACAGATACGCAGTATTTT	CASSESGTDTQYF
TRBV27	TRBJ2-7	-	-	TGTGCCAGCAGTTTCCAACAGGGAACGTACGAGCAGTACTTC	CASSFQQGTYEQYF
TRBV28	TRBJ2-3	-	-	TGTGCCAGCAGTGTCTCCCGCGGGCCGGAGAGCACAGATACGCAGTATTTT	CASSVSRGPESTDTQYF
TRBV4-3	TRBJ2-3	TRBD1	-	TGCGCCAGCAGCCAAGATCTTGGACAGGGGTCTGCCACAGATACGCAGTATTTT	CASSQDLGQGSATDTQYF
TRBV7-6	TRBJ1-5	TRBD1	few	TGTGCCAGCAGCCTCGGAGGGGGCCCCCAGCATTTT	CASSLGGGPQHF
TRBV4-3	TRBJ2-3	-	-	TGCGCCAGCAGCCAAGATTTTACTAGATACACAGATACGCAGTATTTT	CASSQDFTRYTDTQYF
TRBV7-9	TRBJ2-3	TRBD1	-	TGTGCCAGCAGCTCCGGACAGGGCAGAGATACGCAGTATTTT	CASSSGQGRDTQYF
TRBV18	TRBJ2-3	-	-	TGTGCCAGCTCACCCCGGGGCACAGATACGCAGTATTTT	CASSPRGTDTQYF
TRBV19	TRBJ2-1	-	-	TGTGCCAGTAGTATAGGTCCCGCTAGCAATGAGCAGTTCTTC	CASSIGPASNEQFF
TRBV4-1	TRBJ2-3	TRBD1	few	TGCGCCAGCAGCCAGAGGACAGGGGAATGGGATACGCAGTATTTT	CASSQRTGEWDTQYF
TRBV10-3	TRBJ1-3	-	few	TGTGCCATCAGTGAGTCTGGCATCTCTGGAAACACCATATATTTT	CAISESGISGNTIYF
TRBV7-2	TRBJ2-7	-	-	TGTGCCGGCAGCTTAGCGCATACAGGGATTGCCTACGAGCAGTACTTC	CAGSLAHTGIAYEQYF
TRBV7-9	TRBJ1-6	-	-	TGTGCCAGCAGCTGGGGAGAGACCTATAATTCACCCCTCCACTTT	CASSWGETYNSPLHF
TRBV14	TRBJ2-7	-	-	TGTGCCAGCAGCCACCTCGACGAGCAGTACTTC	CASSHLDEQYF
TRBV19	TRBJ2-3	TRBD1	-	TGTGCCAGTAGCACTTACAGGGGCAGCACAGATACGCAGTATTTT	CASSTYRGSTDTQYF